This T cell receptor (beta chain) appears in the sequencing data of a study of shared clonotypes between healthy human individuals. Produced via immunoSEQ multiplex PCR; TCRdb's table is partial and in-frame only. This sample has about 520,000 clones, with approximately 95% found just once. In germline, CDR1 is SGHNT, CDR2 YYREEE (reference sequence). This CDR3 contains 15 residues. The trim removed 2 bases at V and 8 bases at J, leaving 3 bases unmatched. What was sequenced was naive CD4+ T cells sorted from blood. The subset was: CD45RA+ positively selected. The origin of this receptor is a woman younger than 45 in good health. The chain is built from TRBV5-4 and TRBJ2-2; 13 positions match TRBD2. The CDR3 region is CASSLLAGGPGELFF. For the CDR3, the DNA is TGTGCCAGCAGCTTACTAGCGGGAGGGCCGGGGGAGCTGTTTTTT. Based on the CDR3 plus reference TRBV5-4 and TRBJ2-2, the full variable domain is ETGVTQSPTHLIKTRGQQVTLRCSSQSGHNTVSWYQQALGQGPQFIFQYYREEENGRGNFPPRFSGLQFPNYSSELNVNALELDDSALYLCASSLLAGGPGELFFGEGSRLTVL.